Presented here are 5 T cell receptor beta chains from one specimen sequenced in a study of neoadjuvant anti-PD-1 for oral cavity cancer. The assay was immunoSEQ multiplex PCR, and TCRdb's table has in-frame clones only and misses some. This sample carries 11,000 to 15,000 clones, less than 85% of them seen once, and the ten largest clones take 3%. The input for sequencing was PBMCs, taken before nivolumab (anti-PD-1) treatment. These receptors all stem from a person aged 40 to 85 with oral cavity squamous cell carcinoma.

The gene calls are TRBV9 and TRBJ1-1; D unresolved. CDR1 is SGDLS and CDR2 is YYNGEE in the germline V gene. V was clipped by 0 bases and J by 4 bases, with 10 bases between them. This CDR3 is built from 14 residues. The CDR3 spells CASSVDPWGTEAFF. Here the CDR3 DNA reads TGTGCCAGCAGCGTAGATCCCTGGGGCACTGAAGCTTTCTTT.

CDR3 DNA sequence: TGCGCCAGCAGCTCACTAGAAGGAGGGACAGATACGCAGTATTTT. Translating gives CASSSLEGGTDTQYF. V gene TRBV5-1 combines with J gene TRBJ2-3; D is possibly TRBD2 (6 bases). The CDR3 spans 15 residues. Trimming stripped 3 bases from V and 3 bases from J, with 14 bases between. Germline V gene sequence: CDR1 SGHRS, CDR2 YFSETQ.

This clone was recorded a few times. J is TRBJ1-2 and V is TRBV1. TRBV1 is designated a pseudogene. This CDR3 is built from 17 residues. The CDR3: CTSSQCGGRRFNYGYTF. CDR3 DNA: TGCACCAGCAGCCAGTGCGGGGGCAGGCGATTTAACTATGGCTACACCTTC.

This clone was recorded once. The V gene is TRBV28, the J gene TRBJ1-2; a weak D match, TRBD1 (5 bases). Deletions cut 6 bases from V and 2 bases from J, with 7 bases between. The CDR3 extends over 12 amino acids. CDR1 and CDR2 from the germline V gene are MDHEN and SYDVKM. The CDR3 loop is CASSNRNYGYTF. CDR3 bases: TGTGCCAGCAGCAACAGGAACTATGGCTACACCTTC.

The chain employs TRBV9 and TRBJ1-2; D is undetermined. The CDR3 consists of 12 residues. Trimming took 4 bases from V and 1 from J, leaving 5 bases between them. Germline lookup yields CDR1 SGDLS and CDR2 YYNGEE. The CDR3 spells CASSISNYGYTF. The CDR3 nucleotides are TGTGCCAGCAGCATAAGTAACTATGGCTACACCTTC.